Listed below are T cell receptor beta chains from one sample, sequenced in a study of graft-versus-host responses after intestinal transplantation. The antigens these receptors bind are not known. Assay: immunoSEQ multiplex PCR; the TCRdb copy retains only in-frame clones and omits some. The table includes 90,000 to 150,000 clones, about 95% detected once. The sample was unstimulated CD8+ T cells sorted from spleen or lymph node cells, taken before intestinal transplant. These TCRs come from a human donor who received an intestinal transplant. The CDR3 runs from the conserved cysteine through the conserved F or W. A D gene is named only where the DNA matches it firmly. The size field is filled for only some rows; it gives once, few, many or a size class.

>TRBV5-8|-|TRBJ2-1|-
CASSSAAGYNEQFF
>TRBV4-3|-|TRBJ2-7|-
CASSQDAYGTSLYEQYF
>TRBV4-1|TRBD1|TRBJ1-3|-
CASSHQGAVGNTIYF
>TRBV27|-|TRBJ2-2|-
CASSFTGQGGTGELFF
>TRBV7-3|TRBD1|TRBJ2-7|-
CASSVTGGGYEQYF
>TRBV19|TRBD1|TRBJ2-7|-
CASSWYGTGDEQYF
>TRBV5-6|-|TRBJ2-5|-
CASSLDRTLQETQYF
>TRBV9|TRBD2|TRBJ2-1|-
CASSVRGAGGSSYNEQFF
>TRBV19|TRBD2|TRBJ2-1|-
CASSELAGSSYNEQFF
>TRBV4-1|-|TRBJ1-3|-
CASSQKRAYHRLRDDGNTIYF
>TRBV4-1|-|TRBJ1-2|-
CASSPSTYLIGYTF
>TRBV5-6|-|TRBJ1-5|-
CASSLEFSNQPQHF
>TRBV13|-|TRBJ2-3|-
CASSRPYTDTQYF
>TRBV5-1|TRBD1|TRBJ2-7|-
CASSATGGGEQYF
>TRBV13|-|TRBJ1-2|-
CASSSLSGQGYGYAF
>TRBV19|-|TRBJ2-2|-
CASSALLLLVVTGELFF
>TRBV19|-|TRBJ1-5|-
CASSILYQPQHF
>TRBV7-6|TRBD1|TRBJ1-2|-
CASSLGQGARGYTF
>TRBV30|-|TRBJ1-1|-
CAWSVKQSFPGDTEAFF
>TRBV15|-|TRBJ1-5|-
CATSRDRGHRVLNQPQHF
>TRBV9|TRBD2|TRBJ2-2|once
CASSVEGTSGRPNTGELFF
>TRBV6-1|-|TRBJ1-5|-
CASSEQGPTMRPQHF
>TRBV7-9|-|TRBJ2-1|few
CASSLGYNEQFF
>TRBV30|-|TRBJ2-7|-
CAWRSSYEQYF
>TRBV5-1|-|TRBJ1-5|-
CASSLRDFNQPQHF
>TRBV29-1|-|TRBJ1-1|-
CSVLYAYTEAFF
>TRBV19|TRBD1|TRBJ1-2|once
CASSPGQGLYGYTF
>TRBV30|-|TRBJ2-7|-
CAWSSDIPLDEQYF
>TRBV4-1|TRBD2|TRBJ2-3|-
CASSQFPSGRAGDTQYF
>TRBV4-2|-|TRBJ2-7|-
CASSQEVQSSYEQYF
>TRBV7-9|-|TRBJ2-5|-
CASSLVAAAQETQYF
>TRBV7-8|TRBD2|TRBJ2-7|once
CASSEPATSGVSYEQYF
>TRBV7-9|TRBD1|TRBJ1-6|-
CASSLEQGVSPLHF
>TRBV29-1|-|TRBJ1-1|-
CSAPEIGLSDTEAFF
>TRBV9|-|TRBJ2-3|-
CASSVDMDTQYF
>TRBV28|TRBD2|TRBJ2-1|-
CASTLTSASYNEQFF
>TRBV6-1|TRBD1|TRBJ2-7|-
CASSEAGTGGHEQYF
>TRBV6-1|TRBD1|TRBJ2-2|-
CASSPGQGHTGELFF
>TRBV7-8|-|TRBJ1-1|-
CASSLDQGGPVMNTEAFF
>TRBV6-1|TRBD1|TRBJ1-5|-
CASRGLTGGAQPQHF
>TRBV6-5|TRBD2|TRBJ2-1|once
CASSYGLGLEQFF